The next 3 T cell receptor beta chains were all read from a single sample in a study of blood T cell repertoires in COVID-19. Method: immunoSEQ multiplex PCR; TCRdb's copy keeps in-frame clones and lacks some. The repertoire consists of 130,000 to 150,000 clones, with 81% occurring once and the leading ten covering around 8.5%. The sample consisted of peripheral blood. The source is a human donor in a cohort sampled during active COVID-19.

This clone was seen a single time. The rearrangement uses TRBV29-1 and TRBJ2-7; 14 positions agree with TRBD2. Germline loops: CDR1 SQVTM, CDR2 ANQGSEA. Losses at the gene ends were 0 bases for V and 1 base for J; bases not matched to a gene: 20. This CDR3 contains 22 residues. This CDR3 reads CSVEDPQESGTSGRAGSYEQYF. The CDR3, as DNA: TGCAGCGTTGAAGATCCACAGGAGAGCGGGACTAGCGGGAGAGCGGGGTCCTACGAGCAGTACTTC.

This clone was found many times. The chain is built from TRBV4-3 and TRBJ2-7; 8 positions agree with TRBD2. Germline CDR1 is LGHNA and CDR2 is YSLEER. There are 15 residues in the CDR3. Trimming at V came to 1 base and at J to 3 bases, leaving 5 bases not matched to a gene. For the CDR3, the DNA is TGCGCCAGCAGCCAAGCTACTAGCGGAGACTACGAGCAGTACTTC. Its translation is CASSQATSGDYEQYF.

The rearrangement uses TRBV3-1 (or the pseudogene TRBV3-2) and TRBJ2-2, with 8 nucleotides matching TRBD2. Unmatched junction bases numbered 8, after V lost 4 bases and J lost 4 bases. This CDR3 has 16 amino acids. Per germline, CDR1 LGHDT and CDR2 YNNKEL (reference sequence). CDR3 in DNA: TGTGCCAGCAGCCTCACGAGCGGGAGTGCCACCGGGGAGCTGTTTTTT. Translation: CASSLTSGSATGELFF.